This entry is about one T cell receptor beta chain. Its cognate antigen has yet to be identified. The record has no base qualities; no much larger clone is one base away. These data belong to a study of blood T cell repertoires in COVID-19 (TCRdb year 2020). Regarding the research as a whole: Samples covering the acute and convalescent phases of COVID-19 were provided by collaborators in the United States, Italy and Spain. The material from the prospective study consisted of cDNA or gDNA derived from T cells, B-cell-depleted T cells, or PBMCs. Subjects who had been exposed to COVID-19, were actively infected with it, or had recovered from it provided the deeply sampled blood TCRbeta repertoires that made up the dataset. The repertoires were released in a freely available public database meant as a resource for research on the immune response to SARS-CoV-2. The samples were drawn from two sources: the first 160 participants of the ongoing ImmuneRACE study, and over 1,000 subjects contributed by 6 global collaborators. The sample metadata nearly always contained a de-identified subject ID, COVID-19 status, age in years and sex. Where available, HLA class I and class II types were obtained from metadata supplied by the sample provider rather than from assay-based typing.

TCRbeta CDR3 regions were amplified from genomic DNA by means of the immunoSEQ Assay, a bias-controlled multiplex PCR. The authors' analysis ran thus. Within the assay, amplification of reference gene primers was used to estimate how many nucleated cells each sample contained. Sequence reads were collapsed and filtered to measure the absolute abundance of every unique TCRbeta CDR3 rearrangement. For each sample, productive Simpson clonality was calculated by taking the square root of Simpson's diversity index across productive rearrangements. In its TCRdb copy, this immuneACCESS table keeps in-frame sequences only and misses some clones. Where compared with another copy, unresolved V genes explain less than half of these, and the others have no known cause. V and J calls and clone size are those listed in that table; D and trimming were worked out from the DNA. Counted in this sample were about 440,000 clones; around nine tenths of them appeared once. The ten largest clones capture 4% to 5.5% of the sample.

Broader findings and caveats from the paper: The amount of clinical and demographic metadata varied by source and participant and was provided uncurated.

Whole blood was collected in K2EDTA tubes by collaborating institutions according to the institutions' own protocols. For TCRbeta analysis, collaborators shipped samples as frozen whole blood, isolated PBMCs, or DNA extracted from either of those sample types. V and J are truncated by 3 bases and 2 bases respectively, leaving an intervening sequence of 14 bases. The germline V gene sets CDR1 to SGHDT and CDR2 to YYEEEE. The CDR3 has 16 amino acids, counting the end cysteine and phenylalanine. The DNA shown is the 48-base CDR3, in frame from base 1. The material sequenced was peripheral blood. The sequence joins TRBV5-6 to TRBJ2-2; perhaps TRBD1 is the D gene, with 6 bases matching. The clonotype originates from a young woman with acute or convalescent COVID-19. The nucleotides are TGTGCCAGCAGCTGGTTCAGGACAGATAACACCGGGGAGCTGTTTTTT. Translated, it reads CASSWFRTDNTGELFF.